This T cell receptor (beta chain) originates from a study of shared clonotypes between healthy human individuals. Memory CD4+ cells were the fraction left after CD45RA+ naive selection. Sequencing was performed with immunoSEQ multiplex PCR; in TCRdb, only in-frame clones are kept and a portion is missing. The table shows about 2.4 million clones, with around nine tenths occurring only once. A word on this clone: The antigen is unknown.

Findings and limits, study-wide: Clonotype sharing across several donors was observed for about 5.5% of naive CD4 clonotypes.

This receptor was obtained from a man between 18 and 35 years old in good health. The sequenced material came from naive CD4+ T cells sorted from blood. Subset noted: CD45RA+ positively selected.

This chain's CDR3 is CASSDWDRTNTGELFF. CDR3 nucleotides: TGTGCCAGCAGTGATTGGGACAGGACGAACACCGGGGAGCTGTTTTTT. The chain couples TRBV2 to TRBJ2-2; 8 bases agree with TRBD1. Per germline, CDR1 SNHLY and CDR2 FYNNEI. CDR3 size: 16 residues. Trimming removed 3 bases from V and 0 bases from J; junction bases left unmatched: 3.